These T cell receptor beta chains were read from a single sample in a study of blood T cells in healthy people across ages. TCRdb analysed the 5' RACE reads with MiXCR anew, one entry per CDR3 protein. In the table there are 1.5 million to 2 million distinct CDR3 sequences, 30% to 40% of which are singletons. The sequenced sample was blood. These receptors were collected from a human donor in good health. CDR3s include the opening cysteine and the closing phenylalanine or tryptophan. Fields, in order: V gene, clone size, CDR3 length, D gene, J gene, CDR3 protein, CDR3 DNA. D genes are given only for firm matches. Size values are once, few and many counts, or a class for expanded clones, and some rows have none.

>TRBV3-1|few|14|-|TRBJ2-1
CASSQSAGTNEQFF
TGTGCCAGCAGCCAATCTGCGGGGACGAATGAGCAGTTCTTC
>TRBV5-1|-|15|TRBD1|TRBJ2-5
CASSLEGQLKKTQYF
TGCGCCAGCAGCTTGGAGGGACAGCTCAAGAAGACCCAGTACTTC
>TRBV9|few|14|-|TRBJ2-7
CVSSEYWGRGEQYF
TGTGTCAGCAGTGAATATTGGGGGAGGGGGGAGCAGTACTTC
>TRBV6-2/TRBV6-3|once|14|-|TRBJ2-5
CASSSILNGETQYF
TGTGCCAGCAGCTCCATATTGAATGGAGAGACCCAGTACTTC
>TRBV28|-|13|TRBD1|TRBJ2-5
CASRPQGLETQYF
TGTGCCAGCAGGCCACAGGGGCTGGAGACCCAGTACTTC
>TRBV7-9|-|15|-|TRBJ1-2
CASSLDPGLSYGYTF
TGTGCCAGCAGCTTAGATCCCGGACTAAGCTATGGCTACACCTTC
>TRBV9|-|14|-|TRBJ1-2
CASSEAGLHYGYTF
TGTGCCAGCAGCGAGGCCGGGCTACATTATGGCTACACCTTC
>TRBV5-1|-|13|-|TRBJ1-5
CASRGAINQPQHF
TGCGCCAGCAGGGGAGCGATCAATCAGCCCCAGCATTTT
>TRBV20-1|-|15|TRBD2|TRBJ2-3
CSARVSSGGSDTQYF
TGCAGTGCTAGAGTGTCTAGCGGGGGGTCGGATACGCAGTATTTT
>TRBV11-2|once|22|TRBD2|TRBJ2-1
CASSPVGKHGTSGGRAYNEQFF
TGTGCCAGCAGCCCCGTAGGGAAACATGGGACTAGCGGGGGACGGGCCTACAATGAGCAGTTCTTC
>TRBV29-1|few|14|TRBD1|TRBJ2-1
CSVEGTGSSNEQFF
TGCAGCGTTGAAGGGACAGGATCGTCCAATGAGCAGTTCTTC
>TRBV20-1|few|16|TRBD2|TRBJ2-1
CSAWTSGDDSYNEQFF
TGCAGTGCCTGGACTAGCGGGGATGACTCCTACAATGAGCAGTTCTTC
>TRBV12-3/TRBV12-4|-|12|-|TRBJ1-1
CASSFSPNEAFF
TGTGCCAGCAGTTTTTCCCCAAATGAAGCTTTCTTT
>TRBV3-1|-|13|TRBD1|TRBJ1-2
CASSYRTGTGYTF
TGTGCCAGCAGCTACCGGACAGGGACTGGCTACACCTTC
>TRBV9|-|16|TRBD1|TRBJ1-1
CASSIGTAEMNTEAFF
TGTGCCAGCAGCATAGGGACAGCCGAAATGAACACTGAAGCTTTCTTT
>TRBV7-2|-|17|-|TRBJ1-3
CASSHMSGWGFENTIYF
TGTGCCAGCAGCCACATGAGCGGCTGGGGGTTTGAAAACACCATATATTTT
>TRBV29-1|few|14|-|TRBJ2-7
CSVVGTLSSYEQYF
TGCAGCGTCGTTGGGACTTTGAGCTCCTACGAGCAGTACTTC
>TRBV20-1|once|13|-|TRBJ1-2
CSAGGGQDYGYTF
TGCAGTGCCGGGGGGGGACAAGACTATGGCTACACCTTC
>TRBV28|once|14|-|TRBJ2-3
CASSHATVTDAQYF
TGTGCCAGCAGCCACGCCACGGTTACAGATGCGCAGTATTTT
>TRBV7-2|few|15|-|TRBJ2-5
CASSLGAYRQETQYF
TGTGCCAGCAGCTTAGGGGCCTACCGCCAAGAGACCCAGTACTTC
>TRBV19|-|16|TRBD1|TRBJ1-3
CASSGQGYLSGNTIYF
TGTGCCAGTAGTGGACAGGGGTACCTCTCTGGAAACACCATATATTTT
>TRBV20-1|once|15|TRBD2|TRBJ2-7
CSAWGLAGNSYEQYF
TGCAGTGCCTGGGGACTAGCGGGTAACTCCTACGAGCAGTACTTC
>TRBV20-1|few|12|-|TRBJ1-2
CSARGWSYGYTF
TGCAGTGCCAGGGGCTGGAGCTATGGCTACACCTTC
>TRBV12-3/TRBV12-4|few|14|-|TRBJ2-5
CASSLSPSEETQYF
TGTGCCAGCAGTTTAAGTCCCTCCGAAGAGACCCAGTACTTC
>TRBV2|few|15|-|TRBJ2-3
CASSGFSQTSNTQYF
TGTGCCAGCAGTGGGTTTAGCCAGACATCCAATACGCAGTATTTT
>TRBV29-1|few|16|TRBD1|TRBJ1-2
CSVEDPRQGVYYGYTF
TGCAGCGTTGAAGATCCGCGACAGGGTGTTTACTATGGCTACACCTTC
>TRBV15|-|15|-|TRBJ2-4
CATSREDLAKNIQYF
TGTGCCACCAGCAGAGAGGACCTAGCCAAAAACATTCAGTACTTC
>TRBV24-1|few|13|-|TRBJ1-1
CATSDQYATEAFF
TGTGCCACCAGTGACCAATATGCCACTGAAGCTTTCTTT
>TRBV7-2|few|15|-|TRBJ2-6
CASSAYASGANVLTF
TGTGCCAGCAGCGCTTACGCCTCTGGGGCCAACGTCCTGACTTTC
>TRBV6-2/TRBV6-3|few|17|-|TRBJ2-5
CASSYLLGLPYQETQYF
TGTGCCAGCAGTTACCTTCTAGGACTACCGTACCAAGAGACCCAGTACTTC
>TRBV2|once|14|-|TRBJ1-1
CASSGVQGGTEAFF
TGTGCCAGCAGTGGGGTCCAAGGGGGGACTGAAGCTTTCTTT
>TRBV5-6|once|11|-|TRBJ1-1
CASSSNAEAFF
TGTGCCAGCAGCTCTAACGCTGAAGCTTTCTTT
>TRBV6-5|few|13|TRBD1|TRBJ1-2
CASSSNWDSGYTF
TGTGCCAGCAGTTCAAACTGGGACAGCGGCTACACCTTC
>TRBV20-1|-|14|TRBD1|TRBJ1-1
CSAKDRVVWTEAFF
TGCAGTGCTAAGGACAGGGTAGTATGGACTGAAGCTTTCTTT
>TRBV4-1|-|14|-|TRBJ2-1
CASSQLWGDNEQFF
TGCGCCAGCAGCCAGCTTTGGGGAGACAATGAGCAGTTCTTC
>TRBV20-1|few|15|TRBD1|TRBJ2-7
CSARASRGRRHEQYF
TGCAGTGCTAGAGCCTCCAGGGGGCGACGACACGAGCAGTACTTC
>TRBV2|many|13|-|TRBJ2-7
CASSGGFSYEQYF
TGTGCCAGTAGTGGGGGATTCTCCTACGAGCAGTACTTC
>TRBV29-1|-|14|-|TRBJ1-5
CSVGGGNSNQPQHF
TGCAGCGTTGGCGGGGGGAATAGCAATCAGCCCCAGCATTTT
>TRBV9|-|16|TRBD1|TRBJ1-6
CASSGGTGLIGSPLHF
TGTGCCAGCAGCGGAGGGACAGGGTTGATTGGTTCACCCCTCCACTTT
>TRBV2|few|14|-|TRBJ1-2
CASKIVRTDYGYTF
TGTGCCAGCAAGATCGTTCGGACAGACTATGGCTACACCTTC
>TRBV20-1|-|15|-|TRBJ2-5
CSARGYTTGQETQYF
TGCAGTGCTCGTGGATATACGACAGGCCAGGAGACCCAGTACTTC
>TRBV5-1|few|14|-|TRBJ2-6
CASGPRPGANVLTF
TGCGCCAGCGGACCCAGGCCTGGGGCCAACGTCCTGACTTTC
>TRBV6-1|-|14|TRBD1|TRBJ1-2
CASTRDSSNYGYTF
TGTGCCAGCACACGGGACAGTTCTAACTATGGCTACACCTTC
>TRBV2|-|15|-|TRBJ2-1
CASSDTGQDYNEQFF
TGTGCCAGCAGTGACACGGGGCAGGACTACAATGAGCAGTTCTTC
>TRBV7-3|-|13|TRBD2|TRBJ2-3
CASNGGTTDTQYF
TGTGCCAGCAACGGGGGGACCACAGATACGCAGTATTTT
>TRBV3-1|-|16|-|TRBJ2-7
CASSQERQGPYYEQYF
TGCGCCAGCAGCCAAGAGCGCCAGGGGCCATACTACGAGCAGTACTTC
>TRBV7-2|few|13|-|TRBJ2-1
CASSLRLDSEQFF
TGTGCCAGCAGCTTAAGGCTCGATTCTGAGCAGTTCTTC
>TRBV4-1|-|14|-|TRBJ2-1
CASSQDRPLSEQFF
TGCGCCAGCAGCCAAGACCGTCCCCTTTCAGAGCAGTTCTTC
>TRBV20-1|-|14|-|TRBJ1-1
CSATQGHLNTEAFF
TGCAGTGCTACCCAGGGGCACCTGAACACTGAAGCTTTCTTT
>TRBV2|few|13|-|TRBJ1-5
CASSERPYQPQHF
TGTGCCAGCAGCGAGAGACCTTATCAGCCCCAGCATTTT